The rows below give T cell receptor beta chains drawn from one sample of a study of cytomegalovirus exposure and HLA in healthy donors. Profiled with immunoSEQ multiplex PCR; TCRdb holds only in-frame clones, not every one. The sample carries approximately 200,000 clones, 83% recorded once. The sample taken for sequencing was PBMCs. The receptor set was obtained from a girl aged 10 to 17 in good health and CMV-seronegative. CDR3s include the opening cysteine and the closing phenylalanine or tryptophan. Each record gives: D gene, V gene, clone size, J gene, CDR3 protein, CDR3 DNA. The D gene is left open where the match is weak. Clone size appears in some rows only: once, few, many, or a class for an expanded clone.

TRBD1	TRBV2	.	TRBJ2-2	CASTKDRVGDTGELFF	TGTGCCAGCACCAAAGACAGGGTCGGCGACACCGGGGAGCTGTTTTTT
.	TRBV27	.	TRBJ1-4	CASRWGSGEKLFF	TGTGCCAGCAGGTGGGGGAGCGGGGAAAAACTGTTTTTT
.	TRBV5-5	.	TRBJ2-3	CASSVPSGQGTDTQYF	TGTGCCAGCAGCGTACCCTCAGGGCAGGGGACAGATACGCAGTATTTT
.	TRBV9	few	TRBJ1-2	CASSVGDRVYGYTF	TGTGCCAGCAGCGTAGGAGACCGGGTCTATGGCTACACCTTC
TRBD2	TRBV9	.	TRBJ2-1	CASSVSSGVHNEQFF	TGTGCCAGCAGCGTGTCCAGCGGGGTCCACAATGAGCAGTTCTTC
.	TRBV13	.	TRBJ2-1	CASSLVQGFGEQFF	TGTGCCAGCAGCTTAGTCCAGGGTTTCGGTGAGCAGTTCTTC
TRBD2	TRBV7-9	.	TRBJ2-1	CASSLTSGRRGNEQFF	TGTGCCAGCAGCTTGACTAGCGGGAGGAGGGGCAATGAGCAGTTCTTC
.	TRBV9	.	TRBJ2-2	CASSLRRNTGELFF	TGTGCCAGCAGCCTACGGAGGAACACCGGGGAGCTGTTTTTT
.	TRBV30	.	TRBJ1-1	CAWSGAGRSTEAFF	TGTGCCTGGAGTGGTGCAGGGAGGAGCACTGAAGCTTTCTTT
.	TRBV25-1	once	TRBJ1-1	CASSTPLGAGDTEAFF	TGTGCCAGCAGTACTCCCCTCGGGGCGGGGGACACTGAAGCTTTCTTT
.	TRBV7-9	.	TRBJ2-7	CASSLDTGRSYEQYF	TGTGCCAGCAGCTTAGATACAGGGCGTTCCTACGAGCAGTACTTC
TRBD2	TRBV30	.	TRBJ2-7	CAWRGGSGSLSYEQYF	TGTGCCTGGAGGGGGGGTAGCGGGAGTTTAAGCTACGAGCAGTACTTC
.	TRBV4-2	.	TRBJ2-1	CASSQDPGIYNEQFF	TGTGCCAGCAGCCAAGATCCGGGAATCTACAATGAGCAGTTCTTC
.	TRBV25-1	.	TRBJ1-2	CASSLAGSTGGYTF	TGTGCCAGCAGCCTAGCCGGGTCCACCGGAGGCTACACCTTC
.	TRBV7-9	once	TRBJ1-1	CASSLAQLMNTEAFF	TGTGCCAGCAGCTTAGCCCAACTAATGAACACTGAAGCTTTCTTT
TRBD1	TRBV13	.	TRBJ1-6	CASSLKQGVGNSPLHF	TGTGCCAGCAGCTTAAAACAGGGGGTAGGTAATTCACCCCTCCACTTT
.	TRBV30	.	TRBJ1-4	CAWSLGRGEDEKLFF	TGTGCCTGGAGTTTGGGACGAGGGGAGGATGAAAAACTGTTTTTT
.	TRBV7-2	once	TRBJ2-7	CASSLVGGVQYF	TGTGCCAGCAGCTTAGTCGGAGGCGTGCAGTACTTC